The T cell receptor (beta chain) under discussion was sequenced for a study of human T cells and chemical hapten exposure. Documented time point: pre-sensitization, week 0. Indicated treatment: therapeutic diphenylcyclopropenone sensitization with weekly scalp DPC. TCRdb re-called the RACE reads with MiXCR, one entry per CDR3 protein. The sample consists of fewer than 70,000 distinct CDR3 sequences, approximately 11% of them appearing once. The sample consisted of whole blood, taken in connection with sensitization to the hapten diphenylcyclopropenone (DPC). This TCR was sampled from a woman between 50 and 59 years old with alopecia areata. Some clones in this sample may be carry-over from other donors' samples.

In DNA, the CDR3 is TGTGCCAGCAGCCAAGTAGTGGGGTATGGCTACACCTTC. It codes for CASSQVVGYGYTF. V and J are TRBV14 and TRBJ1-2; the D is unclear. V dropped 1 base and J dropped 5 bases, with 8 bases sitting between them. The CDR3 has 13 residues. Germline V gene sequence: CDR1 SGHDN, CDR2 FVKESK.